This T cell receptor (beta chain) was sequenced in a study of cytotoxic CD8 clonotypes in ibrutinib-treated CLL. Looking at the study overall: Outcomes included approximately 24 partial and 2 complete responses; after median approximately six years, 14 stayed remitted and 12 progressed.

The CDR3 covers 16 residues. CDR1 and CDR2 from the germline V gene are MDHEN and SYDVKM. The V gene lost 1 base and the J gene lost 1 base, with 10 bases spanning the gap. Sequenced by immunoSEQ multiplex PCR; TCRdb stores in-frame clones only, minus some. Of about 40,000 clones in the sample, roughly 70% were seen once. The V and J genes are TRBV28 and TRBJ2-2; no firm D call. The material was PBMCs, obtained at disease progression, from a patient treated with ibrutinib. The sequence was obtained from a human donor with chronic lymphocytic leukemia. CDR3 in DNA: TGTGCCAGCAGTTTATATCCAGTAGAGAACACCGGGGAGCTGTTTTTT. It yields the protein CASSLYPVENTGELFF. The whole variable domain, filled in from reference TRBV28 and TRBJ2-2, reads DVKVTQSSRYLVKRTGEKVFLECVQDMDHENMFWYRQDPGLGLRLIYFSYDVKMKEKGDIPEGYSVSREKKERFSLILESASTNQTSMYLCASSLYPVENTGELFFGEGSRLTVL.